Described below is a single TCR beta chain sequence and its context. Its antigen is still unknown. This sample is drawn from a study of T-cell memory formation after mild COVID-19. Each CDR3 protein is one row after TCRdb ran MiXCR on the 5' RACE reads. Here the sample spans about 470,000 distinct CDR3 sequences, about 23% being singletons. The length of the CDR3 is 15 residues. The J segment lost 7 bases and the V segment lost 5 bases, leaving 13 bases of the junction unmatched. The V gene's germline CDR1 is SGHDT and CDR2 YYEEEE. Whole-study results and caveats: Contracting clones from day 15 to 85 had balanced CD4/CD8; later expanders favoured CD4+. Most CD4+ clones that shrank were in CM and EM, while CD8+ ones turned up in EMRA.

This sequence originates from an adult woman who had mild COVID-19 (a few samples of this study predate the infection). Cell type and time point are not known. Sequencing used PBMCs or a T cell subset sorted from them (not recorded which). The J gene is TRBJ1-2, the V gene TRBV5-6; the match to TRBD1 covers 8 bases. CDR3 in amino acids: CASRLGQGIMSGYTF. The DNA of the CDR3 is TGTGCCAGCAGGCTCGGACAGGGCATAATGAGTGGCTACACCTTC.